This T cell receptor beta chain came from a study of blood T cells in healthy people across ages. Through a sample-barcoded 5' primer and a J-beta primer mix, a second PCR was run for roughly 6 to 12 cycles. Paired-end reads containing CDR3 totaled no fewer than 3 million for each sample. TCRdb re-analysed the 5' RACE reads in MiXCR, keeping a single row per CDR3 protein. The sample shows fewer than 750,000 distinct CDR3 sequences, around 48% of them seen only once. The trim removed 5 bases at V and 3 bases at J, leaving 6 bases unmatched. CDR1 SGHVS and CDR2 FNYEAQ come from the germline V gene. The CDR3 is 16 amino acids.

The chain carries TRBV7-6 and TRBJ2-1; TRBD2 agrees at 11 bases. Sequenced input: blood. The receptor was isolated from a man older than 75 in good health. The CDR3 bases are TGTGCCAGCAGCCTTCGACTAGCGGGAATCTACAATGAGCAGTTCTTC. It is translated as CASSLRLAGIYNEQFF.